The sequence of this TCR beta chain was determined in a study of T cell responses to AZD1222 COVID-19 vaccine. Repertoires were generated with immunoSEQ multiplex PCR, while TCRdb's copy carries only in-frame clones and drops some. The sample holds under 70,000 clones, more than 70% seen once. Germline loops: CDR1 MNHEY, CDR2 SVGAGI. The V and J ends lost 6 bases and 6 bases respectively, with 9 bases between them. The CDR3 runs to 13 residues. This chain links TRBV6-5 with TRBJ1-6; weak D call: TRBD1 (5 bases). The receptor was isolated from an adult who received the AZD1222 COVID-19 vaccine. The source material was peripheral blood, sampled 28 days after the second AZD1222 dose. CDR3 sequence: CASRTESNSPLHF. In DNA form, the CDR3 reads TGTGCCAGCAGGACAGAAAGTAATTCACCCCTCCACTTT.